This T cell receptor beta chain was sequenced for a study of blood T cell repertoires in COVID-19. A word on this clone: Other DNA sequences in the sample encode the same CDR3.

Within 2 weeks of study entry, exposed participants had contacted a PCR-confirmed or clinician-diagnosed COVID-19 case. In the study's own analysis: Estimation of nucleated cell counts was performed using reference gene primer amplification. Sequenced by immunoSEQ multiplex PCR; TCRdb stores in-frame clones only, minus some. Clonal size and the V and J genes are those of that table, whereas D and trimming came from the DNA. The sample has about 350,000 clones; almost 90% are singletons. CDR3 length equals 12 residues. V lost 2 bases to trimming and J lost 4 bases, with 5 bases between them. Germline V lookup: CDR1 SNHLY, CDR2 FYNNEI.

Material for sequencing was PBMCs or T cells enriched from blood (not recorded which). V gene TRBV2 combines with J gene TRBJ1-2; D not resolved. The receptor was derived from a woman aged 25 to 39 who had been exposed to COVID-19. The CDR3 protein is CASSETVYGYTF. The CDR3 DNA is TGTGCCAGCAGTGAAACAGTCTATGGCTACACCTTC.